This is a list of T cell receptor beta chains from one sample in a study of T-cell reconstitution after alpha-beta-depleted transplantation in children. MiXCR, applied by TCRdb to the PCR reads, yields one record per CDR3 protein. The sample has more than 200,000 distinct CDR3 sequences; 17% are singletons. Sample: PBMCs, mostly from graft donor cells, taken 360 days after TCRalphabeta/CD19-depleted stem cell transplant. The receptors stem from a male patient aged 2 to 10 who had a stem cell transplant for acute lymphoblastic leukemia, so the T cells may come from the graft donor. The CDR3 runs from the conserved cysteine through the conserved F or W. Fields, in order: J gene, V gene, clone size, D gene, CDR3 protein, CDR3 DNA. D genes are given only for firm matches. Size tells how often a clone was seen (once, few, many) or the class of an expanded clone, and some rows leave it out.

J gene: TRBJ2-5; V gene: TRBV2; clone size: few; D gene: TRBD1; CDR3 protein: CASTYRGQETQYF; CDR3 DNA: TGTGCCAGCACTTACAGGGGTCAAGAGACCCAGTACTTC
J gene: TRBJ2-7; V gene: TRBV4-2; clone size: -; D gene: -; CDR3 protein: CASSQDKGVLAATSSYEQYF; CDR3 DNA: TGTGCCAGCAGCCAAGATAAGGGGGTTTTAGCGGCGACGAGCTCCTACGAGCAGTACTTC
J gene: TRBJ2-1; V gene: TRBV20-1; clone size: -; D gene: TRBD2; CDR3 protein: CSAPRGGGGNEQFF; CDR3 DNA: TGCAGTGCTCCGCGGGGGGGAGGGGGGAATGAGCAGTTCTTC
J gene: TRBJ2-2; V gene: TRBV6-5; clone size: many; D gene: TRBD2; CDR3 protein: CASKRGGTGELFF; CDR3 DNA: TGTGCCAGCAAGCGGGGGGGCACCGGGGAGCTGTTTTTT
J gene: TRBJ2-1; V gene: TRBV4-2; clone size: -; D gene: TRBD2; CDR3 protein: CASSQDSSGGDVGKFF; CDR3 DNA: TGTGCCAGCAGCCAAGATTCTAGCGGGGGGGACGTGGGCAAGTTCTTC
J gene: TRBJ2-2; V gene: TRBV29-1; clone size: -; D gene: TRBD2; CDR3 protein: CSVDQAGRAGELFF; CDR3 DNA: TGCAGCGTTGATCAAGCGGGGAGGGCCGGGGAGCTGTTTTTT
J gene: TRBJ1-1; V gene: TRBV4-3; clone size: few; D gene: -; CDR3 protein: CATRRTMNTEAFF; CDR3 DNA: TGCGCCACCAGGAGGACTATGAACACTGAAGCTTTCTTT
J gene: TRBJ2-1; V gene: TRBV5-1; clone size: -; D gene: -; CDR3 protein: CASSLRTEPYNEQFF; CDR3 DNA: TGCGCCAGCAGCTTAAGGACAGAACCGTACAATGAGCAGTTCTTC
J gene: TRBJ1-1; V gene: TRBV15; clone size: many; D gene: -; CDR3 protein: CATSRDLSGTEAFF; CDR3 DNA: TGTGCCACCAGCAGAGATCTATCCGGGACTGAAGCTTTCTTT
J gene: TRBJ2-1; V gene: TRBV27; clone size: -; D gene: -; CDR3 protein: CASQSFVLGVSRVGNEQFF; CDR3 DNA: TGTGCCAGCCAAAGTTTCGTCCTCGGGGTCAGCAGGGTTGGGAACGAGCAGTTCTTC
J gene: TRBJ2-3; V gene: TRBV3-1; clone size: many; D gene: -; CDR3 protein: CASSQQDPDTQYF; CDR3 DNA: TGTGCCAGCAGCCAACAAGATCCAGATACGCAGTATTTT
J gene: TRBJ2-1; V gene: TRBV19; clone size: -; D gene: TRBD2; CDR3 protein: CSVSGAGRGNEQFF; CDR3 DNA: TGTTCTGTGTCCGGGGCCGGGCGGGGGAATGAGCAGTTCTTC
J gene: TRBJ1-1; V gene: TRBV6-5; clone size: -; D gene: -; CDR3 protein: CASSYSVGVGEAFF; CDR3 DNA: TGTGCCAGCAGTTACTCAGTCGGGGTAGGAGAAGCTTTCTTT
J gene: TRBJ2-3; V gene: TRBV7-6; clone size: once; D gene: TRBD2; CDR3 protein: CASGELAGSTDTQYF; CDR3 DNA: TGTGCCAGCGGGGAACTAGCGGGGAGCACAGATACGCAGTATTTT
J gene: TRBJ2-5; V gene: TRBV20-1; clone size: -; D gene: TRBD2; CDR3 protein: CSAQTSGLGTQYF; CDR3 DNA: TGCAGTGCTCAGACTAGCGGGCTCGGGACCCAGTACTTC
J gene: TRBJ2-2; V gene: TRBV24-1; clone size: many; D gene: -; CDR3 protein: CATSESGELFF; CDR3 DNA: TGTGCCACCAGTGAATCCGGGGAGCTGTTTTTT
J gene: TRBJ2-5; V gene: TRBV27; clone size: few; D gene: -; CDR3 protein: CASPWTGKNQYF; CDR3 DNA: TGTGCCAGCCCCTGGACTGGGAAAAACCAGTACTTC
J gene: TRBJ1-2; V gene: TRBV4-2; clone size: -; D gene: -; CDR3 protein: CASSQGLEQGYGYTF; CDR3 DNA: TGTGCCAGCAGCCAAGGACTCGAACAGGGCTATGGCTACACCTTC
J gene: TRBJ2-2; V gene: TRBV5-1; clone size: -; D gene: -; CDR3 protein: CASSGDPGELFF; CDR3 DNA: TGCGCCAGCAGCGGGGACCCCGGGGAGCTGTTTTTT
J gene: TRBJ1-5; V gene: TRBV19; clone size: -; D gene: -; CDR3 protein: CASSRDSPKGPQHF; CDR3 DNA: TGTGCCAGTAGTCGCGACAGCCCAAAGGGGCCCCAGCATTTT
J gene: TRBJ2-7; V gene: TRBV6-5; clone size: -; D gene: -; CDR3 protein: CASSYDGDPYEQYF; CDR3 DNA: TGTGCCAGCAGTTACGATGGCGATCCCTACGAGCAGTACTTC
J gene: TRBJ1-4; V gene: TRBV6-5; clone size: -; D gene: -; CDR3 protein: CASSYSMWGESEKLFF; CDR3 DNA: TGTGCCAGCAGTTACTCGATGTGGGGGGAAAGTGAAAAACTGTTTTTT
J gene: TRBJ2-7; V gene: TRBV12-3/TRBV12-4; clone size: -; D gene: -; CDR3 protein: CASSSPPGEQYF; CDR3 DNA: TGTGCCAGCAGTTCACCCCCCGGGGAGCAGTACTTC
J gene: TRBJ2-3; V gene: TRBV20-1; clone size: few; D gene: -; CDR3 protein: CSARSAGAGTDTQYF; CDR3 DNA: TGCAGTGCTAGATCCGCGGGGGCCGGCACAGATACGCAGTATTTT
J gene: TRBJ2-5; V gene: TRBV20-1; clone size: few; D gene: TRBD2; CDR3 protein: CSAPGTSGVRQETQYF; CDR3 DNA: TGCAGTGCTCCCGGGACTAGCGGGGTACGCCAAGAGACCCAGTACTTC
J gene: TRBJ2-1; V gene: TRBV6-5; clone size: few; D gene: TRBD1; CDR3 protein: CASSTTGSPLRYNEQFF; CDR3 DNA: TGTGCCAGCAGTACGACAGGGAGCCCCCTCCGTTACAATGAGCAGTTCTTC
J gene: TRBJ2-7; V gene: TRBV29-1; clone size: many; D gene: -; CDR3 protein: CSVEIGYEQYF; CDR3 DNA: TGCAGCGTTGAGATTGGTTACGAGCAGTACTTC
J gene: TRBJ2-2; V gene: TRBV20-1; clone size: -; D gene: TRBD1; CDR3 protein: CSANRGSGELFF; CDR3 DNA: TGCAGTGCTAACAGGGGGTCCGGGGAGCTGTTTTTT
J gene: TRBJ1-1; V gene: TRBV4-2; clone size: few; D gene: -; CDR3 protein: CASSWVLGSSAEAFF; CDR3 DNA: TGTGCCAGCAGCTGGGTTTTGGGGTCTAGCGCTGAAGCTTTCTTT
J gene: TRBJ2-1; V gene: TRBV3-1; clone size: few; D gene: -; CDR3 protein: CASSQVPTTFEQFF; CDR3 DNA: TGTGCCAGCAGCCAAGTCCCTACTACTTTTGAGCAGTTCTTC
J gene: TRBJ2-7; V gene: TRBV4-3; clone size: few; D gene: TRBD2; CDR3 protein: CASSITSGATYEQYF; CDR3 DNA: TGCGCCAGCAGTATTACTAGCGGGGCGACCTACGAGCAGTACTTC
J gene: TRBJ2-5; V gene: TRBV18; clone size: -; D gene: -; CDR3 protein: CASSPALWETQYF; CDR3 DNA: TGTGCCAGCTCACCAGCCTTGTGGGAGACCCAGTACTTC
J gene: TRBJ2-1; V gene: TRBV29-1; clone size: few; D gene: -; CDR3 protein: CSVEKTGSNEQFF; CDR3 DNA: TGCAGCGTCGAAAAAACCGGGAGCAATGAGCAGTTCTTC
J gene: TRBJ1-2; V gene: TRBV7-9; clone size: few; D gene: -; CDR3 protein: CASSFRRSGYTF; CDR3 DNA: TGTGCCAGCAGCTTCAGGAGATCTGGCTACACCTTC
J gene: TRBJ2-1; V gene: TRBV20-1; clone size: -; D gene: -; CDR3 protein: CSARVTGAFYNEQFF; CDR3 DNA: TGCAGTGCTAGAGTAACGGGGGCCTTTTACAATGAGCAGTTCTTC
J gene: TRBJ2-2; V gene: TRBV10-3; clone size: -; D gene: TRBD2; CDR3 protein: CATRLGGGPGGELFF; CDR3 DNA: TGTGCCACCCGGCTCGGCGGGGGGCCCGGCGGGGAGCTGTTTTTT
J gene: TRBJ1-1; V gene: TRBV10-3; clone size: -; D gene: TRBD1; CDR3 protein: CAIRTGQGETEAFF; CDR3 DNA: TGTGCCATCAGAACGGGACAGGGGGAAACTGAAGCTTTCTTT
J gene: TRBJ1-1; V gene: TRBV5-5; clone size: -; D gene: -; CDR3 protein: CASSLDRGYEAFF; CDR3 DNA: TGTGCCAGCAGCTTGGACCGGGGGTATGAAGCTTTCTTT
J gene: TRBJ2-7; V gene: TRBV20-1; clone size: -; D gene: -; CDR3 protein: CSARDPSGGSYEQYF; CDR3 DNA: TGCAGTGCTAGAGATCCCTCTGGGGGCTCCTACGAGCAGTACTTC
J gene: TRBJ2-5; V gene: TRBV3-1; clone size: few; D gene: -; CDR3 protein: CASSQDPNKETQYF; CDR3 DNA: TGTGCCAGCAGCCAAGATCCCAACAAGGAGACCCAGTACTTC
J gene: TRBJ1-1; V gene: TRBV2; clone size: -; D gene: TRBD1; CDR3 protein: CASSDWKDRAAFF; CDR3 DNA: TGTGCCAGCAGTGATTGGAAGGACAGGGCAGCTTTCTTT
J gene: TRBJ2-1; V gene: TRBV27; clone size: few; D gene: TRBD1; CDR3 protein: CASNYRDRDYNEQFF; CDR3 DNA: TGTGCCAGCAATTACCGGGACAGAGACTACAATGAGCAGTTCTTC
J gene: TRBJ2-2; V gene: TRBV3-1; clone size: many; D gene: -; CDR3 protein: CASNRGQNTGELFF; CDR3 DNA: TGTGCCAGCAACCGGGGACAGAACACCGGGGAGCTGTTTTTT
J gene: TRBJ1-2; V gene: TRBV5-1; clone size: few; D gene: -; CDR3 protein: CASSLGRGLIDYGYTF; CDR3 DNA: TGCGCCAGCAGCTTGGGTAGGGGCCTTATCGACTATGGCTACACCTTC
J gene: TRBJ2-7; V gene: TRBV3-1; clone size: many; D gene: -; CDR3 protein: CASSQDSGEQYF; CDR3 DNA: TGTGCCAGCAGCCAAGACTCGGGCGAGCAGTACTTC
J gene: TRBJ2-7; V gene: TRBV7-9; clone size: -; D gene: TRBD1; CDR3 protein: CASSPLRGQGAHEQYF; CDR3 DNA: TGTGCCAGCAGCCCCCTTCGGGGACAGGGGGCGCACGAGCAGTACTTC
J gene: TRBJ2-2; V gene: TRBV27; clone size: many; D gene: TRBD1; CDR3 protein: CASSLDRSGELFF; CDR3 DNA: TGTGCCAGCAGTTTGGACAGGTCCGGGGAGCTGTTTTTT
J gene: TRBJ1-1; V gene: TRBV5-4; clone size: -; D gene: -; CDR3 protein: CASSLSTLNTEAFF; CDR3 DNA: TGTGCCAGCAGCTTGTCGACATTGAACACTGAAGCTTTCTTT
J gene: TRBJ2-2; V gene: TRBV6-1; clone size: few; D gene: TRBD2; CDR3 protein: CASSEPRGTTYTGELFF; CDR3 DNA: TGTGCCAGCAGCGAGCCCCGAGGGACTACGTACACCGGGGAGCTGTTTTTT
J gene: TRBJ2-1; V gene: TRBV12-3/TRBV12-4; clone size: many; D gene: -; CDR3 protein: CASRSGYSYNEQFF; CDR3 DNA: TGTGCCAGCCGTTCGGGTTACTCCTACAATGAGCAGTTCTTC